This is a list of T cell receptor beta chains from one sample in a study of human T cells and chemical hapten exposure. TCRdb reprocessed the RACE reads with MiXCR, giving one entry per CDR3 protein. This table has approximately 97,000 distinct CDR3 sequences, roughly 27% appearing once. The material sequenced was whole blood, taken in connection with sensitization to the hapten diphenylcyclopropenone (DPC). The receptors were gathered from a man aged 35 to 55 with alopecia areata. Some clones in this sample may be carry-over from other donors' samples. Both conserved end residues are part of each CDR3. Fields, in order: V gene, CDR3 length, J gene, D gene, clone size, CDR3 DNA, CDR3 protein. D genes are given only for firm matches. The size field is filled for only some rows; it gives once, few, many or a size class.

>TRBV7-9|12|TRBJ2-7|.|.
TGTGCCAGCAGCTTAGCAGGGGTCGAGCAGTACTTC
CASSLAGVEQYF
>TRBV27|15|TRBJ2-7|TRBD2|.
TGTGCCAGCAGTTCGATTCGCGGGAGGAGGTACGAGCAGTACTTC
CASSSIRGRRYEQYF
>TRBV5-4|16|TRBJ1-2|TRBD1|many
TGTGCCAGCAGCTCAACCGCTGGGGACAGGGGTTGGGGCTACACCTTC
CASSSTAGDRGWGYTF
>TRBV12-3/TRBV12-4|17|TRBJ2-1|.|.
TGTGCCAGCAGTTTAGCTCGACTAGTAGCTCGATACAATGAGCAGTTCTTC
CASSLARLVARYNEQFF
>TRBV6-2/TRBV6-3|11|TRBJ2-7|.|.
TGTGCCAGCAGTAGCCTCCACGAGCAGTACTTC
CASSSLHEQYF
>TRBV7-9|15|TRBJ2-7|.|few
TGTGCCAGCAGCCCCCTAGTAAGCGGGTCCTACGAGCAGTACTTC
CASSPLVSGSYEQYF
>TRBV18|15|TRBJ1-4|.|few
TGTGCCAGCTCACCAGGCCAGGGCTCTAATGAAAAACTGTTTTTT
CASSPGQGSNEKLFF
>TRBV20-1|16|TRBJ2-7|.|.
TGCAGTGCTAGAGATTTGGCAGGGGCGTTAAATTACGAGCAGTACTTC
CSARDLAGALNYEQYF
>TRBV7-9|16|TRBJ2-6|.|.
TGTGCCAGCAGCCCGGGACCCCCCTCTGGGGCCAACGTCCTGACTTTC
CASSPGPPSGANVLTF
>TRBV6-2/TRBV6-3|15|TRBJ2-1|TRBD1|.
TGTGCCAGCGGAAAACAGGGGAGCTCCTACAATGAGCAGTTCTTC
CASGKQGSSYNEQFF
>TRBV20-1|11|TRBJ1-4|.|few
TGCAGTGCTACAGGGGACGAAAAACTGTTTTTT
CSATGDEKLFF
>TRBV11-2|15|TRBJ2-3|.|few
TGTGCCAGCAGCCCACCGGGACTCCTCACAGATACGCAGTATTTT
CASSPPGLLTDTQYF
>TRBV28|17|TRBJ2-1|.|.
TGTGCCAGCAGTTTATTTAGGGGCGGAGGCCCTCGAAATGAGCAGTTCTTC
CASSLFRGGGPRNEQFF
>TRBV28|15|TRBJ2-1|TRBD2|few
TGTGCCAGCAGATCTAGCGGGAGGGCCTTTGGTGAGCAGTTCTTC
CASRSSGRAFGEQFF
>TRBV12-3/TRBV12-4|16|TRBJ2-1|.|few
TGTGCCAGCAGTCCCATGAGCGAAAGCTCCTACAATGAGCAGTTCTTC
CASSPMSESSYNEQFF
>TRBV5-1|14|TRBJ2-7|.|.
TGCGCCAGCATGGAAATGGGGGGCAACTACGAGCAGTACTTC
CASMEMGGNYEQYF
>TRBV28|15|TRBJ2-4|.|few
TGTGCCAGCAGCGGCGGGGGCTTAGCCAAAAACATTCAGTACTTC
CASSGGGLAKNIQYF